The TCR beta chain described here comes from a study of blood T cell repertoires in COVID-19. Profiled with immunoSEQ multiplex PCR; TCRdb holds only in-frame clones, not every one. The sample carries about 80,000 clones, more than 70% recorded once. Trimming removed 4 bases from V and 10 bases from J, with 18 bases in between. The CDR3 consists of 14 residues. Germline CDR1 is SGHNT and CDR2 is YYREEE (reference sequence). This chain joins TRBV5-4 and TRBJ2-1; D may be TRBD2 (5 bases). The receptor was derived from a woman aged 80 or over with acute or convalescent COVID-19. Material: peripheral blood. CDR3 region: CASSPGSTSGEQFF. CDR3 DNA sequence: TGTGCCAGCAGCCCCGGTTCTACCAGCGGAGAGCAGTTCTTC.